One sample yielded the 19 T cell receptor beta chains listed below, sequenced in a study of blood T cell repertoires in COVID-19. Some clones are missing from TCRdb's copy, which holds only in-frame ones; the method was immunoSEQ multiplex PCR. Here the sample spans roughly 410,000 clones, about 89% being singletons. The sample was peripheral blood. The receptors were gathered from a woman in her thirties or forties with COVID-19, enrolled during active disease.

This chain joins TRBV5-4 and TRBJ2-3; 9 bases are shared with TRBD2. CDR1 and CDR2 from the germline V gene are SGHNT and YYREEE (reference sequence). CDR3 length: 16 residues. Trimming took 2 bases from V and 2 from J; bases not matched to a gene: 6. CDR3: CASSFSKRGATDTQYF. CDR3 coding DNA: TGTGCCAGCAGCTTTTCTAAGCGGGGGGCCACAGATACGCAGTATTTT.

The V call is TRBV30, the J call TRBJ2-1, with TRBD2 matching 9 bases. The trim removed 2 bases at V and 5 bases at J, leaving 10 bases unmatched. The CDR3 has 16 amino acids. Germline V lookup: CDR1 GTSNPN, CDR2 SVGIG (reference sequence). In DNA, the CDR3 is TGTGCCTGGAGTAACTATGCTAGCGGGGTTAACAATGAGCAGTTCTTC. This translates into CAWSNYASGVNNEQFF.

This clone was detected only once. The chain recombines TRBV2 with TRBJ2-1, with TRBD1 matching 7 bases. Trimming took 6 bases from V and 4 from J; bases not matched to a gene: 9. The CDR3 has 15 amino acids. Germline V CDR1 and CDR2: SNHLY, FYNNEI. CDR3 nucleotide sequence: TGTGCCAGCAGGAAGGGACAGAATCGATACAATGAGCAGTTCTTC. This translates into CASRKGQNRYNEQFF.

The gene calls are TRBV28 and TRBJ2-5, with D perhaps TRBD1 (6 bases). The CDR3 has 15 amino acids. V shed 1 base and J shed 1 base, with 10 bases lying between them. Looked up from germline, CDR1 is MDHEN and CDR2 is SYDVKM. This CDR3 is CASSLSVRGQETQYF. DNA for the CDR3: TGTGCCAGCAGTTTATCCGTCAGGGGCCAAGAGACCCAGTACTTC.

J is TRBJ2-7 and V is TRBV7-9, with 7 nucleotides matching TRBD1. V lost 0 bases, J lost 6 bases, and 5 bases stayed unmatched. This CDR3 has 14 residues. The germline gives CDR1 SEHNR, CDR2 FQNEAQ (reference sequence). CDR3 in DNA: TGTGCCAGCAGCTTAGCGGTAACAGGGGTCGAGCAGTACTTC. Protein product: CASSLAVTGVEQYF. The full variable domain, rest sourced from reference TRBV7-9 and TRBJ2-7, is DTGVSQNPRHKITKRGQNVTFRCDPISEHNRLYWYRQTLGQGPEFLTYFQNEAQLEKSRLLSDRFSAERPKGSFSTLEIQRTEQGDSAMYLCASSLAVTGVEQYFGPGTRLTVT.

This chain joins TRBV19 and TRBJ2-2; D is perhaps TRBD1 (5 bases). CDR1 and CDR2 from the germline V gene are LNHDA and SQIVND (reference sequence). Trimming removed 7 bases at V and 2 bases at J, with 17 bases between. CDR3 length: 16 amino acids. Written as DNA, the CDR3 is TGTGCCAGTACGGCAAGGGGCGGACATAACACCGGGGAGCTGTTTTTT. Residues: CASTARGGHNTGELFF.

The chain joins TRBV11-2 to TRBJ2-7; TRBD1 matches at 7 bases. Losses at the gene ends were 5 bases for V and 7 bases for J; bases not matched to a gene: 14. The CDR3 spans 15 residues. Germline assignment: CDR1 SGHAT and CDR2 FQNNGV. CDR3 sequence: CASSRPGTAGGEQYF. DNA of the CDR3: TGTGCCAGCAGCCGCCCCGGGACAGCCGGCGGGGAGCAGTACTTC. Using reference TRBV11-2 and TRBJ2-7 for the parts outside the CDR3, the full variable domain is EAGVAQSPRYKIIEKRQSVAFWCNPISGHATLYWYQQILGQGPKLLIQFQNNGVVDDSQLPKDRFSAERLKGVDSTLKIQPAKLEDSAVYLCASSRPGTAGGEQYFGPGTRLTVT.

The chain carries TRBV5-1 and TRBJ2-2; D perhaps matches TRBD1 (6 bases). Germline CDR1 is SGHRS and CDR2 is YFSETQ. The CDR3 runs 15 residues. The ends were cut back, 0 bases at V and 7 bases at J, with 13 bases in the middle. CDR3 coding DNA: TGCGCCAGCAGCTTGGTAGCAGGGGTTAACGGGGAGCTGTTTTTT. This codes for CASSLVAGVNGELFF.

This rearrangement joins TRBV18 to TRBJ1-2; D might be TRBD1 (6 bases). The CDR3 consists of 15 residues. Germline V CDR1 and CDR2: KGHSH, LQKENI. V lost 2 bases and J 4 bases, leaving 14 bases between the germline ends. CDR3 DNA: TGTGCCAGCTCACCAGGGACACTTGATGGCTATGGCTACACCTTC. It specifies CASSPGTLDGYGYTF.

The chain employs TRBV6-5 and TRBJ1-2; 9 bases map to TRBD1. Per the germline V gene, CDR1 is MNHEY and CDR2 is SVGAGI. The CDR3 contains 15 residues. V was clipped by 6 bases and J by 4 bases; unmatched bases: 9. CDR3: CASSQGQGASYGYTF. Here the CDR3 DNA reads TGTGCCAGCAGCCAGGGACAGGGAGCATCCTATGGCTACACCTTC.

The rearrangement joins TRBV5-4 to TRBJ2-3, with TRBD1 as a possible D gene (5 bases). CDR3 length: 15 residues. The V gene's germline CDR1 is SGHNT and CDR2 YYREEE (reference sequence). V dropped 0 bases and J dropped 0 bases, with 8 bases sitting between them. CDR3 DNA: TGTGCCAGCAGCTTGGGGGGCTCTAGCACAGATACGCAGTATTTT. Its protein product is CASSLGGSSTDTQYF.

The chain joins TRBV6-2 or TRBV6-3 to TRBJ2-1, with 11 positions matching TRBD2. The CDR3 spans 17 residues. In germline, CDR1 is MNHEY, CDR2 SVGEGT. V was pared by 8 bases and J by 4 bases, with 13 bases of the junction left unmatched. The DNA for the CDR3 is TGTGCCAGCGGCCATTCCGGGACTAGCGGAAGTTACAATGAGCAGTTCTTC. The encoded protein is CASGHSGTSGSYNEQFF.

The chain couples TRBV2 to TRBJ1-2; 7 bases agree with TRBD1. Looked up from germline, CDR1 is SNHLY and CDR2 is FYNNEI. This CDR3 is built from 14 residues. The J segment lost 4 bases and the V segment lost 4 bases, leaving 6 bases of the junction unmatched. This CDR3 reads CASSADRDGYGYTF. Written as DNA, the CDR3 is TGTGCCAGCAGTGCCGACAGGGACGGCTATGGCTACACCTTC. The full variable domain, completed using reference TRBV2 and TRBJ1-2, is EPEVTQTPSHQVTQMGQEVILRCVPISNHLYFYWYRQILGQKVEFLVSFYNNEISEKSEIFDDQFSVERPDGSNFTLKIRSTKLEDSAMYFCASSADRDGYGYTFGSGTRLTVV.

The chain combines TRBV19 with TRBJ2-1; 7 bases are a match to TRBD1. Germline V gene data show CDR1 as LNHDA and CDR2 as SQIVND (reference sequence). The CDR3 runs 14 residues. The trim removed 5 bases at V and 9 bases at J, leaving 10 bases unmatched. Here the CDR3 DNA reads TGTGCCAGTAGTTCACAGGGGTTCAGCGGTGAGCAGTTCTTC. Its translation: CASSSQGFSGEQFF.

This chain connects TRBV27 to TRBJ1-1, with 7 positions matching TRBD1. Germline values: CDR1 MNHEY, CDR2 SMNVEV (reference sequence). This CDR3 comprises 13 residues. The V and J ends lost 6 bases and 3 bases, in that order; junction bases with no gene match: 4. The CDR3, as DNA: TGTGCCAGCAGAATGACAGGGTACACTGAAGCTTTCTTT. Translating gives CASRMTGYTEAFF.

The chain has TRBV5-1 and TRBJ1-4; D gene unclear. Germline V lookup: CDR1 SGHRS, CDR2 YFSETQ. V lost 0 bases, J lost 1 base, and 7 bases lay in between. The CDR3 is 15 amino acids. In DNA form, the CDR3 reads TGCGCCAGCAGCTTGGACCCAGGAACTAATGAAAAACTGTTTTTT. Translated, it gives CASSLDPGTNEKLFF.

The V and J genes are TRBV5-1 and TRBJ2-3; D possibly corresponds to TRBD2 (5 bases). With 4 bases removed from V and 4 bases from J, the gap between germline ends came to 16 bases. Germline loops: CDR1 SGHRS, CDR2 YFSETQ. This CDR3 has 15 amino acids. The CDR3 DNA sequence: TGCGCCAGCAGCACCGTGTCCCCCGGGGCAGATACGCAGTATTTT. This codes for CASSTVSPGADTQYF.

This clone has more than one count but fewer than ten. This chain connects TRBV28 to TRBJ2-7; unclear D gene. V was shortened by 7 bases and J by 2 bases, with 15 bases between the two germline ends. This CDR3 is 14 amino acids long. Germline V gives CDR1 MDHEN, CDR2 SYDVKM. CDR3 residues: CASNSLPRTYEQYF. The CDR3 DNA follows: TGTGCCAGCAATTCCCTACCCCGTACCTACGAGCAGTACTTC.

This clone was seen once. The rearrangement links TRBV18 to TRBJ2-2; TRBD1 might be the D (6 bases). The CDR3 consists of 17 residues. The V end lost 6 bases, the J end lost 0 bases, and 17 bases lay between the germline ends. The germline CDR1 and CDR2 sequences are KGHSH and LQKENI. As DNA, the CDR3 is TGTGCCAGCTCCCTCCGACAGGCCGTATCGAACACCGGGGAGCTGTTTTTT. It encodes CASSLRQAVSNTGELFF.